This TCR beta chain was observed in a study of blood T cell repertoires in COVID-19. Study in general: The origin of the acute and convalescent COVID-19 samples was the United States, Italy and Spain. From T cells, B-cell-depleted T cells, or PBMCs came the material, which was cDNA or gDNA.

The Seattle site enrolled patients during active infection and followed them longitudinally. In the source study's methods: Estimation of nucleated cell counts relied on the amplification of reference gene primers. The protocol was immunoSEQ multiplex PCR, while the TCRdb copy is restricted to in-frame clones and leaves out a portion. V and J calls and clone size are those listed in that table; D and trimming were worked out from the DNA. The data contain approximately 110,000 clones, 80% to 95% of them singletons. This TCR was recovered from a man between 50 and 59 years old with COVID-19, enrolled during active disease. Sequencing input: peripheral blood.

In DNA, the CDR3 is TGTGCCAGCAGCTTGATTACTAGCGGGACCCAGTACTTC. Translated: CASSLITSGTQYF. The V call is TRBV7-8, the J call TRBJ2-5; TRBD2 matches 8 bases. CDR3 length: 13 amino acids. V dropped 3 bases and J dropped 7; count of bases not matched to a gene: 4. Germline loops: CDR1 SGHVS, CDR2 FQNEAQ.